What follows are 17 T cell receptor beta chains derived from one specimen sequenced in a study of CD8 T cells in ankylosing spondylitis. TCRdb fed the 5' RACE reads into MiXCR, producing one record per CDR3 protein. The table lists about 240,000 distinct CDR3 sequences, around 9.2% of them singletons. The sample consisted of blood, either unsorted or a sorted T cell fraction (not recorded which). These receptors originate from a male donor with ankylosing spondylitis or in good health (not recorded which).

This clonotype was observed many times. The genes are TRBV19 and TRBJ2-1, with 13 bases matching TRBD2. J lost 1 base, V lost 2 bases, and 5 bases had no gene match. The CDR3 length is 18 residues. CDR1 LNHDA and CDR2 SQIVND come from the germline V gene (reference sequence). The CDR3 loop is CASSISGTSGMSYNEQFF. The DNA for the CDR3 is TGTGCCAGTAGTATAAGTGGGACTAGCGGGATGTCCTACAATGAGCAGTTCTTC.

There are many counts of this clonotype. The DNA for the CDR3 is TGTGCCAGCAGCCCGACGGGTTCACCCCTCCACTTT. Protein: CASSPTGSPLHF. The chain joins TRBV7-9 to TRBJ1-6; unclear D gene. CDR3 size: 12 residues. With 5 bases removed from V and 9 bases from J, the gap between germline ends came to 8 bases. CDR1 and CDR2 (germline): SEHNR, FQNEAQ (reference sequence).

The chain joins TRBV6-4 to TRBJ2-2; a possible D gene is TRBD2 (5 bases). Trimming left V 0 bases short and J 7 bases short, with 9 bases between. The CDR3 is 14 residues long. The germline gives CDR1 MRHNA, CDR2 SNTAGT. This chain's CDR3 is CASSDSWEHGELFF. The CDR3 coding sequence is TGTGCCAGCAGTGACTCGTGGGAGCACGGGGAGCTGTTTTTT.

The J gene is TRBJ2-7, the V gene TRBV18; TRBD2 matches 13 bases. The germline V gene has CDR1 KGHSH and CDR2 LQKENI. The CDR3 extends over 17 amino acids. The V gene end was trimmed by 1 base and the J gene end by 5 bases; junction bases not matched to a gene: 8. The CDR3 is CASSPLPLAGGPNEQYF. The CDR3, as DNA: TGTGCCAGCTCACCACTCCCACTAGCGGGGGGGCCGAACGAGCAGTACTTC.

This clonotype was observed a few times. The chain carries TRBV20-1 and TRBJ2-7; TRBD2 aligns across 13 bases. V lost 0 bases and J lost 0; bases outside the gene matches: 8. CDR1 is DFQATT and CDR2 is SNEGSKA in the germline V gene (reference sequence). This CDR3 has 18 residues. The CDR3: CSARDMWTSGGSSYEQYF. The CDR3 DNA follows: TGCAGTGCTAGAGATATGTGGACTAGCGGGGGCTCCTCCTACGAGCAGTACTTC.

In its sample, this clonotype was seen many times. The chain combines TRBV15 with TRBJ1-1; the D gene is possibly TRBD1 (5 bases). Deletions cut 7 bases from V and 6 bases from J, with 18 bases between. CDR1 and CDR2 from the germline V gene are LNHNV and YYDKDF (reference sequence). CDR3 length equals 14 residues. The CDR3 coding sequence is TGTGCCACCAAACTAGGGGCGGGTAGGGCTGAAGCTTTCTTT. It yields the protein CATKLGAGRAEAFF. Complete variable domain (other parts from reference TRBV15 and TRBJ1-1): DAMVIQNPRYQVTQFGKPVTLSCSQTLNHNVMYWYQQKSSQAPKLLFHYYDKDFNNEADTPDNFQSRRPNTSFCFLDIRSPGLGDTAMYLCATKLGAGRAEAFFGQGTRLTVV.

Many counts were recorded for this clonotype. The chain joins TRBV7-2 to TRBJ2-5; D gene ambiguous. Germline V gene lookup returns CDR1 SGHTA and CDR2 FQGNSA. The V end was cut by 1 base, the J end by 5 bases, with 8 bases between. CDR3 length equals 13 residues. DNA for the CDR3: TGTGCCAGCAGCTTAGAAAGGGCGGAGACCCAGTACTTC. Its translation: CASSLERAETQYF.

This clonotype was counted many times. The chain uses TRBV6-2 or TRBV6-3 and TRBJ2-7, with TRBD2 matching 8 bases. Germline CDR1 MNHEY, CDR2 SVGEGT. This CDR3 contains 15 residues. The junction had 6 bases not matched to a gene; V was cut back by 0 bases and J by 5 bases. This CDR3 reads CASSYSSGSSHEQYF. For the CDR3, the DNA is TGTGCCAGCAGTTACTCAAGCGGGAGTTCCCACGAGCAGTACTTC.

This clonotype was detected ten times or more. The CDR3 coding sequence is TGTGCCAGCAGTGACTCGGAGGGGGGGACAGATACGCAGTATTTT. It yields the protein CASSDSEGGTDTQYF. V is TRBV6-4 and J is TRBJ2-3, with D perhaps matching TRBD2 (7 bases). The CDR3 contains 15 residues. V lost 0 bases and J lost 3, with 10 bases in between. Per germline, CDR1 MRHNA and CDR2 SNTAGT.

This clonotype was seen at least ten times. This sequence joins TRBV6-2 or TRBV6-3 and TRBJ2-1; D not resolved. This CDR3 has 14 amino acids. Germline CDR1 reads MNHEY; CDR2 reads SVGEGT. Trimming pared 7 bases from V and 2 bases from J, leaving 12 bases between. The CDR3 loop is CASNKILAYNEQFF. CDR3 nucleotides: TGTGCCAGCAACAAGATTCTAGCCTACAATGAGCAGTTCTTC.

This clonotype occurred many times. The genes are TRBV5-6 and TRBJ1-2; tentative D call: TRBD1 (5 bases). Trimming cost V 1 base and J 8 bases, with 9 bases left between them. The CDR3 has 12 amino acids. Germline V gives CDR1 SGHDT, CDR2 YYEEEE. The CDR3 DNA follows: TGTGCCAGCAGCTTGCGGGGCAGAGGCTACACCTTC. Its translation is CASSLRGRGYTF.

This clonotype was counted many times. The gene calls are TRBV7-2 and TRBJ2-3; tentative D call: TRBD2 (6 bases). Per the germline V gene, CDR1 is SGHTA and CDR2 is FQGNSA. Trimming left V 1 base short and J 3 bases short, with 11 bases between. The CDR3 consists of 15 residues. The CDR3 is CASSLGGRKTDTQYF. The CDR3 nucleotides read TGTGCCAGCAGCTTAGGAGGGAGGAAGACAGATACGCAGTATTTT.

As regards this clonotype: This may come from a read error, since a much larger clone is one base off. The chain is built from TRBV27 and TRBJ2-2, with TRBD1 matching 7 bases. The germline CDR1 and CDR2 sequences are MNHEY and SMNVEV (reference sequence). The CDR3 consists of 13 residues. The CDR3 DNA is TGTGCCAGCAGCGTGACAGGGATCGGGGAGCTGTGTTTT. Its protein product is CASSVTGIGELCF.

CDR3 loop: CASKGLAGAILRTDTQYF. The CDR3 DNA reads TGTGCCAGCAAGGGACTAGCGGGGGCCATCCTACGGACCGATACGCAGTATTTT. This chain uses TRBV6-2 or TRBV6-3 with TRBJ2-3; 14 positions match TRBD2. Germline V gives CDR1 MNHEY, CDR2 SVGEGT. The CDR3 has 18 residues. Germline trimming cut 7 bases from V and 6 bases from J; bases unmatched to any gene: 15.

In this sample, this clonotype turned up many times. This chain's CDR3 is CASSSGAPWYGYTF. The CDR3 DNA sequence: TGTGCCAGCAGTTCCGGGGCGCCCTGGTATGGCTACACCTTC. V and J are TRBV12-3 or TRBV12-4 and TRBJ1-2, with a possible D match to TRBD1 (5 bases). The CDR3 loop spans 14 amino acids. With 4 bases removed from V and 5 bases from J, the gap between germline ends came to 14 bases.

This clonotype was detected ten times or more. This chain connects TRBV20-1 to TRBJ1-4; 7 nucleotides agree with TRBD1. Germline values: CDR1 DFQATT, CDR2 SNEGSKA (reference sequence). The CDR3 extends over 14 amino acids. The V segment lost 5 bases and the J segment 8 bases; nucleotides outside the gene matches: 11. The CDR3 sequence: CSALDRAGREKLFF. CDR3 DNA: TGCAGTGCTCTAGACAGGGCAGGAAGAGAAAAACTGTTTTTT.

There are many counts of this clonotype. The chain employs TRBV5-6 and TRBJ2-1; possibly TRBD2 for D (5 bases). The length of the CDR3 is 16 residues. The germline V gene encodes CDR1 SGHDT and CDR2 YYEEEE. The V gene lost 1 base and the J gene lost 3 bases, with 14 bases spanning the gap. The CDR3 DNA sequence: TGTGCCAGCAGCTTGAAGGGAGCGACCATCTACAATGAGCAGTTCTTC. Translated, it gives CASSLKGATIYNEQFF.